This T cell receptor (beta chain) was observed in a study of blood T cell repertoires in COVID-19. Study as a whole: The United States, Italy and Spain provided the acute and convalescent COVID-19 samples.

Participant age was roughly 18 to 89 years, and participants resided in fewer than 25 US areas. Methods used by the authors: Reference gene primers were amplified, and this amplification served to estimate nucleated cell counts. Measured with immunoSEQ multiplex PCR; TCRdb has only the in-frame clones, and not every one. D and trimming were read from the DNA, whereas the V and J calls and clone size are those reported in that table. The sample has around 270,000 clones, around 85% seen once. The germline gives CDR1 MNHEY, CDR2 SMNVEV (reference sequence). The CDR3 totals 15 residues. V trimming: 5 bases; J trimming: 5 bases; junction bases outside the gene matches: 6.

Sequenced sample: PBMCs or T cells enriched from blood (not recorded which). The TCR originated in a woman in her 30s who had recovered from COVID-19. V is TRBV27 and J is TRBJ2-1; 10 bases match TRBD2. The CDR3 nucleotides are TGTGCCAGCAGTCTCGGGACTAGCGCAAACAATGAGCAGTTCTTC. This gives the protein CASSLGTSANNEQFF.